This TCR beta chain originates from a study of cytomegalovirus exposure and HLA in healthy donors. Broader study findings: According to the study, 150 to 200 TCR beta chains were cytomegalovirus-associated.

Germline CDR1 SNHLY, CDR2 FYNNEI. The V gene end was trimmed by 1 base and the J gene end by 8 bases; junction bases not matched to a gene: 7. The CDR3 length is 16 residues. Worth noting for this clone: As yet, its antigen is unknown.

The PCR was carried out with 60 Vbeta primers and 13 Jbeta primers. TCRdb keeps only in-frame clones here, not all; method: immunoSEQ multiplex PCR. Of under 200,000 clones in the sample, 80% were seen once. Sequencing used PBMCs. This TCR was recovered from a man aged 35-49 years in good health and CMV-seronegative. The chain is built from TRBV2 and TRBJ2-1; 11 bases are a match to TRBD2. CDR3 loop: CASSEGVAGGQDEQFF. The CDR3 DNA reads as TGTGCCAGCAGTGAAGGGGTAGCGGGGGGGCAGGATGAGCAGTTCTTC.